One and the same sample provided the 14 T cell receptor beta chains below, sequenced in a study of monozygotic twins with cystic fibrosis. Some clones are missing from TCRdb's copy, which holds only in-frame ones; the method was immunoSEQ multiplex PCR. Of under 20,000 clones listed, 95% to 97% are singletons. Material: blood. These receptors all stem from a woman in her 30s with cystic fibrosis.

V usage is TRBV10-1 and J usage is TRBJ2-3; the match to TRBD1 covers 9 bases. V lost 6 bases to trimming and J lost 6 bases; unmatched junction nucleotides: 10. From germline, CDR1 is WNHNN and CDR2 SYGVQD (reference sequence). The CDR3 has 15 residues. DNA of the CDR3: TGCGCCAGCAGGGATCAAACAGGGGGCAAGGATACGCAGTATTTT. It is translated as CASRDQTGGKDTQYF.

The count of this clone is one. This chain uses TRBV6-4 with TRBJ2-3; TRBD2 matches at 11 bases. J gave up 6 bases and V 5 bases, and 7 bases lay outside the gene matches. The CDR3 is 15 residues long. CDR1 is MRHNA, CDR2 SNTAGT, per germline. The CDR3 nucleotides are TGTGCCAGCAGTATTAGCGGGGGGGCCCCCGATACGCAGTATTTT. Amino acid sequence: CASSISGGAPDTQYF.

The chain uses TRBV2 and TRBJ2-3; TRBD2 might be the D (6 bases). Trimming left V 9 bases short and J 1 base short, with 11 bases between. Germline lookup yields CDR1 SNHLY and CDR2 FYNNEI. The CDR3 loop spans 13 amino acids. Written as DNA, the CDR3 is TGTGCCAGGGGCGGAGGGGGCACAGATACGCAGTATTTT. Protein product: CARGGGGTDTQYF.

On this clone: Other DNA sequences from this sample encode an identical CDR3 as well. This chain's CDR3 is CASSEGTGDTGELFF. The CDR3 DNA follows: TGTGCCAGCAGTGAAGGGACAGGGGACACCGGGGAGCTGTTTTTT. V is TRBV6-1 and J is TRBJ2-2; 9 nucleotides match TRBD1. The V gene end was trimmed by 1 base and the J gene end by 3 bases; junction bases not matched to a gene: 0. Germline V gene sequence: CDR1 MNHNS, CDR2 SASEGT. The CDR3 spans 15 residues.

In this sample, this clone turned up once. V and J are TRBV5-4 and TRBJ1-5; D remains unclear. The V gene's germline CDR1 is SGHNT and CDR2 YYREEE (reference sequence). The CDR3 consists of 17 residues. Trimming stripped 4 bases from V and 3 bases from J, with 20 bases between. CDR3 in amino acids: CASSPPPEGSLNQPQHF. CDR3 nucleotides: TGTGCCAGCAGCCCACCCCCTGAAGGATCCCTCAATCAGCCCCAGCATTTT.

The chain recombines TRBV7-8 with TRBJ1-1; D gene uncertain. Trimming left V 1 base short and J 2 bases short, with 5 bases between. Germline assignment: CDR1 SGHVS and CDR2 FQNEAQ. The CDR3 has 13 amino acids. The CDR3 coding sequence is TGTGCCAGCAGCTTAGTCAGAAACACTGAAGCTTTCTTT. It encodes CASSLVRNTEAFF.

This clone is classed as medium-sized. This rearrangement joins TRBV19 to TRBJ1-2; perhaps TRBD1 as D (6 bases). Germline CDR1 and CDR2: LNHDA and SQIVND (reference sequence). Deletions cut 3 bases from V and 3 bases from J, with 14 bases between. The CDR3 loop spans 15 amino acids. Here the CDR3 reads CASSILQGGDYGYTF. CDR3 DNA: TGTGCCAGTAGTATCCTCCAAGGGGGGGACTATGGCTACACCTTC.

This chain connects TRBV2 to TRBJ1-3; D is ambiguous. This CDR3 comprises 14 residues. V lost 6 bases to trimming and J lost 0 bases, with 9 bases between them. The germline CDR1 and CDR2 sequences are SNHLY and FYNNEI. The CDR3 nucleotides are TGTGCCAGCAGACCTGAGGTCTCTGGAAACACCATATATTTT. Its protein product is CASRPEVSGNTIYF.

The gene calls are TRBV7-2 and TRBJ2-2, with unresolved D. Germline CDR1 and CDR2: SGHTA and FQGNSA. Deletions cut 3 bases from V and 7 bases from J, with 12 bases between. The CDR3 spans 14 residues. This CDR3 is CASSFGPKDGELFF. The DNA of the CDR3 is TGTGCCAGCAGCTTCGGCCCAAAAGACGGGGAGCTGTTTTTT. The variable domain in full, with the rest retrieved from reference TRBV7-2 and TRBJ2-2, is GAGVSQSPSNKVTEKGKDVELRCDPISGHTALYWYRQSLGQGLEFLIYFQGNSAPDKSGLPSDRFSAERTGGSVSTLTIQRTQQEDSAVYLCASSFGPKDGELFFGEGSRLTVL.

The gene calls are TRBV5-6 and TRBJ2-7; unclear D gene. From germline, CDR1 is SGHDT and CDR2 YYEEEE. CDR3 size: 17 residues. Trimming removed 4 bases at V and 1 base at J, with 21 bases between. The CDR3 spells CASSLSGWTSISYEQYF. DNA for the CDR3: TGTGCCAGCAGCCTGTCTGGGTGGACCTCTATTTCCTACGAGCAGTACTTC. The full variable domain, its missing parts supplied by reference TRBV5-6 and TRBJ2-7, is DAGVTQSPTHLIKTRGQQVTLRCSPKSGHDTVSWYQQALGQGPQFIFQYYEEEERQRGNFPDRFSGHQFPNYSSELNVNALLLGDSALYLCASSLSGWTSISYEQYFGPGTRLTVT.

The V call is TRBV29-1, the J call TRBJ2-2, with D maybe TRBD2 (6 bases). CDR1 SQVTM and CDR2 ANQGSEA come from the germline V gene. This CDR3 is built from 14 residues. Trimming stripped 6 bases from V and 6 bases from J, with 17 bases between. The CDR3 is CSVRRVLFPGELFF. The DNA for the CDR3 is TGCAGCGTGAGGAGGGTACTGTTCCCCGGGGAGCTGTTTTTT.

This rearrangement joins TRBV6-1 to TRBJ2-2, with D perhaps matching TRBD1 (6 bases). V lost 3 bases, J lost 4 bases, and 15 bases lay in between. The CDR3 has 16 amino acids. Per the germline V gene, CDR1 is MNHNS and CDR2 is SASEGT. The CDR3 sequence is CASSDFPGVITGELFF. The CDR3 nucleotides read TGTGCCAGCAGTGATTTCCCAGGGGTTATCACCGGGGAGCTGTTTTTT.

The chain is built from TRBV4-2 and TRBJ1-4, with a tentative D call TRBD1 (5 bases). The V end was cut by 1 base, the J end by 8 bases, with 11 bases between. The length of the CDR3 is 14 residues. Germline loops: CDR1 LGHNA, CDR2 YNFKEQ. For the CDR3, the DNA is TGTGCCAGCAGCCAAGGGGGGGTTGGGGAAAAACTGTTTTTT. This translates into CASSQGGVGEKLFF.

V is TRBV4-3 and J is TRBJ1-1, with unresolved D. Germline V lookup: CDR1 LGHNA, CDR2 YSLEER. The CDR3 extends over 14 amino acids. The V gene lost 9 bases and the J gene lost 4 bases, with 18 bases spanning the gap. The CDR3 nucleotides are TGCGCCAGTTCTGACCCGGCTCGGGGCACTGAAGCTTTCTTT. Its translation is CASSDPARGTEAFF.